This TCR beta chain is from a study of vaccination effects on CD4 cells after COVID-19. Study overall: In the ViraFEST assay, antigen-specific CD4+ clonotypes were identified by expansion after peptide-pool stimulation.

Looked up from germline, CDR1 is SEHNR and CDR2 is FQNEAQ (reference sequence). Between the trimmed V and J ends, which lost 1 base and 4 bases, there was a span of 14 bases. The CDR3 consists of 15 residues. TCRdb's table, derived via immunoSEQ multiplex PCR, lists solely in-frame clones and lacks some. Of tens of thousands of clones listed, 65% to 70% are singletons. A 10-day culture period preceded the isolation of CD4+ T cells. Remarks on this clone: What it binds is unknown.

Findings and caveats of the study: Vaccine-induced clones in healthy vaccinees cross-reacted with common cold coronaviruses in only 1 of 255 cases.

V and J are TRBV7-9 and TRBJ2-7; no clear D. The source was CD4+ T cells from PBMCs cultured without peptide, collected before COVID-19 vaccination. This clonotype originated in a human donor who received a COVID-19 vaccine. CDR3 in amino acids: CASSLDAARVYEQYF. Written as DNA, the CDR3 is TGTGCCAGCAGCTTAGATGCGGCCCGAGTATACGAGCAGTACTTC.